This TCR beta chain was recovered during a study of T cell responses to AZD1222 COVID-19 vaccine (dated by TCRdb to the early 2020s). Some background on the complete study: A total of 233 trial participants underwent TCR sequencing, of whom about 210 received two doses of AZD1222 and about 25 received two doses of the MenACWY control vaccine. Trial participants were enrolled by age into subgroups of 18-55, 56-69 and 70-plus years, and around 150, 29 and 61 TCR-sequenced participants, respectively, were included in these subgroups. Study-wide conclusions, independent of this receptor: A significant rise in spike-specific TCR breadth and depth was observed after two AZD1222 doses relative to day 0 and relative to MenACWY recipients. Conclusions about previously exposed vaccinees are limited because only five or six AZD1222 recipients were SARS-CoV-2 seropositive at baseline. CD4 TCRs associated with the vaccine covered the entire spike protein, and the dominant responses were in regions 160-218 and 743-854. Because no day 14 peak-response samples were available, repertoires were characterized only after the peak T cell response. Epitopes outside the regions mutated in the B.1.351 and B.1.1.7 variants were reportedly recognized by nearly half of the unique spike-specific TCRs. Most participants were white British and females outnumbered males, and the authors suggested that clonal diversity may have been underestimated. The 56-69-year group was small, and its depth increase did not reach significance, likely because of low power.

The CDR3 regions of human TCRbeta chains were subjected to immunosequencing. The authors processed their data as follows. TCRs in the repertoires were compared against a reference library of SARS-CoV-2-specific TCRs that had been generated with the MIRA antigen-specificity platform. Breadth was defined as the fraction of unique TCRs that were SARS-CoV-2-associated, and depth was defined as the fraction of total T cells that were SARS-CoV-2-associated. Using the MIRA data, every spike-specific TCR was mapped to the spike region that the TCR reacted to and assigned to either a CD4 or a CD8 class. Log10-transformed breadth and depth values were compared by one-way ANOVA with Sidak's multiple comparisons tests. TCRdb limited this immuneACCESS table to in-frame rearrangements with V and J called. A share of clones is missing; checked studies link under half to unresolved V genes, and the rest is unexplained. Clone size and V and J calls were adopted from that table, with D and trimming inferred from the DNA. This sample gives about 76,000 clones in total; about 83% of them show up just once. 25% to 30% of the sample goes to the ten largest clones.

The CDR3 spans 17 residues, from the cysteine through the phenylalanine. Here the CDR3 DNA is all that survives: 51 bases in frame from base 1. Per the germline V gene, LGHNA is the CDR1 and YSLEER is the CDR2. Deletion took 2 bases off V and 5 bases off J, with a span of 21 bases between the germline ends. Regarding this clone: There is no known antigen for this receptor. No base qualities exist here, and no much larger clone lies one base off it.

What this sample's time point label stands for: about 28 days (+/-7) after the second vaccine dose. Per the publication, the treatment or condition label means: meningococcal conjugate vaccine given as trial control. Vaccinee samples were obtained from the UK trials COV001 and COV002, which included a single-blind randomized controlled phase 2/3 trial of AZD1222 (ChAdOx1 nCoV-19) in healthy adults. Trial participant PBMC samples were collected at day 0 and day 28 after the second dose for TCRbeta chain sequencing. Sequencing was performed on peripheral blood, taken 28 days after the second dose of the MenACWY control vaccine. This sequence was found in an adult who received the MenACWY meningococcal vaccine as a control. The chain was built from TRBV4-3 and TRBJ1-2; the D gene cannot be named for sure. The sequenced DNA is TGCGCCAGCAGCCAAAATCGAGAGCTGGGAACAGTTTATGGCTACACCTTC. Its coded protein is CASSQNRELGTVYGYTF.